Presented here are 3 T cell receptor beta chains from one specimen sequenced in a study of monozygotic twins with cystic fibrosis. TCRdb's table, derived via immunoSEQ multiplex PCR, lists solely in-frame clones and lacks some. The sample carries tens of thousands of clones, around four fifths recorded once. What was sequenced was blood. These receptors were collected from a girl under 10 years old with cystic fibrosis.

This chain uses TRBV9 with TRBJ2-5, with a weak D call TRBD2 (6 bases). This CDR3 is 14 amino acids long. Germline CDR1 and CDR2: SGDLS and YYNGEE. V gave up 4 bases and J gave up 7 bases, with 17 bases separating them. CDR3 protein: CASSPSGGAGTQYF. CDR3 nucleotide sequence: TGTGCCAGCAGCCCCAGCGGAGGGGCCGGGACCCAGTACTTC.

The chain recombines TRBV19 with TRBJ2-3; TRBD1 matches at 7 bases. CDR1 and CDR2 from the germline V gene are LNHDA and SQIVND (reference sequence). The CDR3 runs to 15 residues. Trimming took 6 bases from V and 4 from J; bases not matched to a gene: 10. For the CDR3, the DNA is TGTGCCAGTAGAGATGGACAGGCGGCCGCAGATACGCAGTATTTT. It yields the protein CASRDGQAAADTQYF.

Here the CDR3 reads CAISESDLLAGPTGELFF. The CDR3 DNA is TGTGCCATCAGTGAGTCGGATCTACTAGCGGGGCCGACCGGGGAGCTGTTTTTT. V is TRBV10-3 and J is TRBJ2-2, with 10 bases that match TRBD2. Germline values: CDR1 ENHRY, CDR2 SYGVKD. CDR3 length equals 18 residues. V gave up 0 bases and J gave up 5 bases; unmatched junction bases: 9.